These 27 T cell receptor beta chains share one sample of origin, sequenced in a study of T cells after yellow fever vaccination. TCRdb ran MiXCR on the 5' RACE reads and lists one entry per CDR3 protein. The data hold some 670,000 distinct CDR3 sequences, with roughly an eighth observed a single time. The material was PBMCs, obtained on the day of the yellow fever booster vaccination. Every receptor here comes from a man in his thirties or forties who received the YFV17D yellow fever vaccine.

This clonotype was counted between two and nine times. The CDR3 loop reads CAPGDEQFF. Written as DNA, the CDR3 is TGTGCGCCCGGGGATGAGCAGTTCTTC. The rearrangement uses TRBV6-2 or TRBV6-3 and TRBJ2-1; D is possibly TRBD2 (5 bases). The CDR3 runs to 9 residues. Germline V gene lookup returns CDR1 MNHEY and CDR2 SVGEGT.

DNA of the CDR3: TGTGCCAGCCGACCGGGACTAGCGGGACCTACCGGAACCTACGAGCAGTACTTC. It codes for CASRPGLAGPTGTYEQYF. The rearrangement joins TRBV18 to TRBJ2-7; 13 bases line up with TRBD2. J lost 2 bases, V lost 8 bases, and 15 bases had no gene match. Germline V gene sequence: CDR1 KGHSH, CDR2 LQKENI. The CDR3 has 18 residues.

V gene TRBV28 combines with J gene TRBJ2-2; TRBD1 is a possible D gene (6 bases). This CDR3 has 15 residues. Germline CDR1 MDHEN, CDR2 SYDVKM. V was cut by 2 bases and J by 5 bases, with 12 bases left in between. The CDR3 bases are TGTGCCAGCAGTTTACTTGACAGGTCGACCGGGGAGCTGTTTTTT. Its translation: CASSLLDRSTGELFF.

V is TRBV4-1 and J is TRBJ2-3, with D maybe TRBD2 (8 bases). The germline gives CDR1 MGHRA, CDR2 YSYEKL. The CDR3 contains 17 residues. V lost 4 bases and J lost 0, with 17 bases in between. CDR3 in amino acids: CASSLEGAGGSTDTQYF. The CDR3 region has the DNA TGCGCCAGCAGCCTCGAGGGGGCGGGAGGCAGCACAGATACGCAGTATTTT.

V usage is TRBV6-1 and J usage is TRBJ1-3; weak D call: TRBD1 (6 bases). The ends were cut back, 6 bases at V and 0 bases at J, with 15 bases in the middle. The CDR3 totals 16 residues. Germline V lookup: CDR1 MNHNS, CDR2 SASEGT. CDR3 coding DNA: TGTGCCAGCAGCCACCCCGGACAGAACTCTGGAAACACCATATATTTT. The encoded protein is CASSHPGQNSGNTIYF.

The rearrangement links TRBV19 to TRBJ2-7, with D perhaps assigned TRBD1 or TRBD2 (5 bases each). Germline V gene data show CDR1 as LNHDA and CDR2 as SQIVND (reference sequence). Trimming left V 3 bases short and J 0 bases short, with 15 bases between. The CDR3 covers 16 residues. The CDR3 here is CASSIAGTLSSYEQYF. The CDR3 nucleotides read TGTGCCAGTAGTATTGCCGGGACCCTGAGCTCCTACGAGCAGTACTTC.

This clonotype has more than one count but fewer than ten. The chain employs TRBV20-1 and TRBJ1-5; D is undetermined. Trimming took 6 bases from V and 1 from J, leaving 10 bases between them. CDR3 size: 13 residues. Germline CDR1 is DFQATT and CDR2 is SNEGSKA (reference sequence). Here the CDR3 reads CSAHGGSNQPQHF. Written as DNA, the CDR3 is TGCAGTGCCCACGGCGGGAGCAATCAGCCCCAGCATTTT.

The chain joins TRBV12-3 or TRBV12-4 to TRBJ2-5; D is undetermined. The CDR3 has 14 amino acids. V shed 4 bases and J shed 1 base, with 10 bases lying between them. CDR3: CASSYSSAQETQYF. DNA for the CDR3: TGTGCCAGCAGTTATAGCAGCGCCCAAGAGACCCAGTACTTC.

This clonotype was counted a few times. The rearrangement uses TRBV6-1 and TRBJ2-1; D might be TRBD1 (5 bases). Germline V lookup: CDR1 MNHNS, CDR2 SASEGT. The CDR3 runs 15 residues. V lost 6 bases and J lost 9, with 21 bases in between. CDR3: CASSLSAGIGVEQFF. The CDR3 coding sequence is TGTGCCAGCAGCCTAAGCGCAGGGATTGGTGTTGAGCAGTTCTTC.

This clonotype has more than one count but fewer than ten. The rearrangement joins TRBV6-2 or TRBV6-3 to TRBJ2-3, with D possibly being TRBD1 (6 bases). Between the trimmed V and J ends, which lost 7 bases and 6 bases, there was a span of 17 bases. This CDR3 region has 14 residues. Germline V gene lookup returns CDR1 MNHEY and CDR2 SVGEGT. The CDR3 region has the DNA TGTGCCAGCACTGGGGGCCTTGGTGGGGATACGCAGTATTTT. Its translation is CASTGGLGGDTQYF.

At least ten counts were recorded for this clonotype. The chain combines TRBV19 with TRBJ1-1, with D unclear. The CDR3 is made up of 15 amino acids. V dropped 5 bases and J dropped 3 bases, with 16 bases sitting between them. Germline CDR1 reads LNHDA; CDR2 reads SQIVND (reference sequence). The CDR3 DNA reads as TGTGCCAGTAGTCTCAGACCTAGGCCCGACACTGAAGCTTTCTTT. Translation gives CASSLRPRPDTEAFF.

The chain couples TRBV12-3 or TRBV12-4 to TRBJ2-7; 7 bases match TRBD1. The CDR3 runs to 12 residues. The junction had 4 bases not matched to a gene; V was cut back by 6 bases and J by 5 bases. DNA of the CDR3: TGTGCCAGCAGGACAGGGCTCCACGAGCAGTACTTC. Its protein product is CASRTGLHEQYF.

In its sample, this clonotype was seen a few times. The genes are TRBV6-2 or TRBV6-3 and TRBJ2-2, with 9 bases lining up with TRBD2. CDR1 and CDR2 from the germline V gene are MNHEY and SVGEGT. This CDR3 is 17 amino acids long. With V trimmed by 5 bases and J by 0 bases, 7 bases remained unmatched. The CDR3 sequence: CASSPLAGTPNTGELFF. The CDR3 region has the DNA TGTGCCAGCAGTCCTCTAGCGGGGACCCCGAACACCGGGGAGCTGTTTTTT.

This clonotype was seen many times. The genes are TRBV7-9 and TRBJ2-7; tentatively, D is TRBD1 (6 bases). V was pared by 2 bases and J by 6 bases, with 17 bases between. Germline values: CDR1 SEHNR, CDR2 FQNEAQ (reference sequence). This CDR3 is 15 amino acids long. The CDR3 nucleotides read TGTGCCAGCAGCTTAAAGGACGACAGGAGGAGCGAGCAGTACTTC. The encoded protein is CASSLKDDRRSEQYF.

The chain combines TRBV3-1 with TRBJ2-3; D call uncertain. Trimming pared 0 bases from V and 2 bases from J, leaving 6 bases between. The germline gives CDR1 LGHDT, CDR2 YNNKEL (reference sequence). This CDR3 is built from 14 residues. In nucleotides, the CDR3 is TGTGCCAGCAGCCAAGAATCGAACACAGATACGCAGTATTTT. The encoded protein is CASSQESNTDTQYF.

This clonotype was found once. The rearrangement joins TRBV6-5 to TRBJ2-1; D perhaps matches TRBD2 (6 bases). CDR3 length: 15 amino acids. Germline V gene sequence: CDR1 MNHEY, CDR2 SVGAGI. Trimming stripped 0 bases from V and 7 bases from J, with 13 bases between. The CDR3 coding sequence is TGTGCCAGCAGTTACTCATGGAGGGCCGGGAATGAGCAGTTCTTC. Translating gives CASSYSWRAGNEQFF.

CDR3 region: CASSQSSGSSYNEQFF. For the CDR3, the DNA is TGCGCCAGCAGTCAATCCTCCGGGAGTTCGTACAATGAGCAGTTCTTC. This rearrangement joins TRBV23-1 to TRBJ2-1; D is possibly TRBD2 (6 bases). TRBV23-1 is known as an ORF, though its function is uncertain. The V end lost 0 bases, the J end lost 4 bases, and 13 bases lay between the germline ends. The CDR3 runs to 16 residues.

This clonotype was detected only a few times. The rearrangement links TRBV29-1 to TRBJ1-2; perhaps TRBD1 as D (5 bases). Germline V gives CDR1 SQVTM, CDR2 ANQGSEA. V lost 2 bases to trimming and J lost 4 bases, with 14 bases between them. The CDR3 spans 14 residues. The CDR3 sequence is CSVELGLGGYGYTF. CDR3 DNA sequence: TGCAGCGTTGAATTGGGGTTGGGGGGCTATGGCTACACCTTC.

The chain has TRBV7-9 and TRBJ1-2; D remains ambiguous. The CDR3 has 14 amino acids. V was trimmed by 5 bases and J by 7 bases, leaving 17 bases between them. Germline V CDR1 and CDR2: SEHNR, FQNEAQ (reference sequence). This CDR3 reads CASSPPGRASGYTF. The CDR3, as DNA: TGTGCCAGCAGCCCTCCTGGGCGGGCGTCTGGCTACACCTTC.

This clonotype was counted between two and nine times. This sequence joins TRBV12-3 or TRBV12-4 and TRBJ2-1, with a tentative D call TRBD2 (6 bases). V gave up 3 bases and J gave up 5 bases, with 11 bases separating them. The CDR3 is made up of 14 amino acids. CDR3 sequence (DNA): TGTGCCAGCAGTTTTAAGCGGGTCCACAATGAGCAGTTCTTC. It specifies CASSFKRVHNEQFF.

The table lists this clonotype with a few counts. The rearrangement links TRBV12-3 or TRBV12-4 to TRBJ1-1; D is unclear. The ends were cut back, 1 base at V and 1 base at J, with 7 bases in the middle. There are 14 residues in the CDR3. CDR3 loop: CASSLDSPNTEAFF. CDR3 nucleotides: TGTGCCAGCAGTTTAGACAGCCCGAACACTGAAGCTTTCTTT.

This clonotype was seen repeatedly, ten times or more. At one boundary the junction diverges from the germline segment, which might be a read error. The DNA of the CDR3 is TGTGCCAGCAGCCTAACCAACACAGATACGCAGTATTTT. Amino acid sequence: CASSLTNTDTQYF. The chain employs TRBV7-3 and TRBJ2-3; D is ambiguous. Looked up from germline, CDR1 is SGHTA and CDR2 is FQGTGA. CDR3 size: 13 residues.

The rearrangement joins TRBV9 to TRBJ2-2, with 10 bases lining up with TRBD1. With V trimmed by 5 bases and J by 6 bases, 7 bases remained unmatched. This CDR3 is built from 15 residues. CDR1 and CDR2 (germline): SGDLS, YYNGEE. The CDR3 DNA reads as TGTGCCAGCAGTTACACGGGACAGGGGTCCGGGGAGCTGTTTTTT. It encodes CASSYTGQGSGELFF.

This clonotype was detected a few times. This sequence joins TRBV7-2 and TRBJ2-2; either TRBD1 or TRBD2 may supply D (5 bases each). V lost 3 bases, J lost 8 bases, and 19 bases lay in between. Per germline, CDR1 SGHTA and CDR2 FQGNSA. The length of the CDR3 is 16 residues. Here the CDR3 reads CASSFGLALQGGELFF. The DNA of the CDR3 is TGTGCCAGCAGCTTCGGGCTAGCTCTCCAGGGTGGGGAGCTGTTTTTT.

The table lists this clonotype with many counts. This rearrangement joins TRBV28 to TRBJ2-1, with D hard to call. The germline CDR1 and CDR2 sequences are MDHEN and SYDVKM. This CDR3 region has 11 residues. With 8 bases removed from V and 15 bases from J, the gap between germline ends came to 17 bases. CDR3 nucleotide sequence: TGTGCCAGCTTCGATGGGTCAATGGGGTTCTTC. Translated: CASFDGSMGFF.

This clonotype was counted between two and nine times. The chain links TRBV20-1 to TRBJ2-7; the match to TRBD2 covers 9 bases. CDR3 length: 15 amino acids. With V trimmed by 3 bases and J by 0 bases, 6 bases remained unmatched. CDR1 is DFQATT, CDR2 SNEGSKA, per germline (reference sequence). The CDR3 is CSASLLAGDSYEQYF. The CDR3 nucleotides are TGCAGTGCTAGTCTCTTAGCGGGAGACTCCTACGAGCAGTACTTC.

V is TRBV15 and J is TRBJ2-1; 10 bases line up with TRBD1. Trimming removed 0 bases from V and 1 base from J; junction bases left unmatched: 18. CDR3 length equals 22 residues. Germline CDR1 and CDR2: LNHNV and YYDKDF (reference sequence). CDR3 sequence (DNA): TGTGCCACCAGCAGAGAGCTCCTCCCTGGGACAGGGGTTTATCGGTCCTACAATGAGCAGTTCTTC. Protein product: CATSRELLPGTGVYRSYNEQFF.